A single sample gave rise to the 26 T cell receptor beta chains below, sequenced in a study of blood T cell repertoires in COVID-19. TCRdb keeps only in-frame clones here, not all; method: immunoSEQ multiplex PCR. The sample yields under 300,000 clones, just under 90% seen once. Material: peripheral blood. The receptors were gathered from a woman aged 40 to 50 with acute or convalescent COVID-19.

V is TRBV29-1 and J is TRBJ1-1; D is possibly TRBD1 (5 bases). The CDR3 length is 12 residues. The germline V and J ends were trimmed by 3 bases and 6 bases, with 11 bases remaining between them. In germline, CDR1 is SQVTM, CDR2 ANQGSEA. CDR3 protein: CSVDRTLAEAFF. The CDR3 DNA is TGCAGCGTTGACCGGACATTGGCTGAAGCTTTCTTT.

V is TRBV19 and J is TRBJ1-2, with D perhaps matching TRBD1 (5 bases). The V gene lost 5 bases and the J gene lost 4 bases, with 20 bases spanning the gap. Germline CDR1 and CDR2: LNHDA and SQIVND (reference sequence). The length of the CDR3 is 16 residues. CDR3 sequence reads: CASSASDRYNLYGYTF. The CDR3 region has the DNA TGTGCCAGTAGTGCCTCCGACAGATACAATCTCTATGGCTACACCTTC.

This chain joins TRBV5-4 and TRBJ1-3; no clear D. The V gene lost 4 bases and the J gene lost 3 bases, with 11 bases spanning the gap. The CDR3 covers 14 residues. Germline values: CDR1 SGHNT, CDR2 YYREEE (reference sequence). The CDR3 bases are TGTGCCAGCAGCACTACGAGAGGTGGAAACACCATATATTTT. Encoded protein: CASSTTRGGNTIYF.

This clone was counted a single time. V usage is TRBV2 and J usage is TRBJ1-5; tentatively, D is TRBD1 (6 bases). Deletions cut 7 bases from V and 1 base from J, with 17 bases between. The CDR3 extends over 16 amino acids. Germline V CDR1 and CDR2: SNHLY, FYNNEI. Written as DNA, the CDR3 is TGTGCCAGCAAGTATAGAGGGGGTGCGAGCAATCAGCCCCAGCATTTT. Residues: CASKYRGGASNQPQHF.

This chain's CDR3 is CASSQPILDEQFF. The CDR3 coding sequence is TGCGCCAGCAGCCAACCTATCTTAGATGAGCAGTTCTTC. This sequence joins TRBV4-1 and TRBJ2-1; D remains ambiguous. Germline lookup yields CDR1 MGHRA and CDR2 YSYEKL. Trimming took 2 bases from V and 8 from J, leaving 10 bases between them. The CDR3 has 13 residues.

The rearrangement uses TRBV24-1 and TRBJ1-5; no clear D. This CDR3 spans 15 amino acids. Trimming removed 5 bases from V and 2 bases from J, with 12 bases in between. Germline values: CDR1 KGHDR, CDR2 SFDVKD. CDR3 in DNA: TGTGCCACCAGTGCCTCGAGGGTAGGCAATCAGCCCCAGCATTTT. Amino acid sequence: CATSASRVGNQPQHF.

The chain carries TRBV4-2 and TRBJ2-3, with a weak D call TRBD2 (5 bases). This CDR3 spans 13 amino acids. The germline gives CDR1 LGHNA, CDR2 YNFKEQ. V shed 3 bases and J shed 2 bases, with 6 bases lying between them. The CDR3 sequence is CASSHGDTDTQYF. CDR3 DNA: TGTGCCAGCAGCCACGGGGACACAGATACGCAGTATTTT.

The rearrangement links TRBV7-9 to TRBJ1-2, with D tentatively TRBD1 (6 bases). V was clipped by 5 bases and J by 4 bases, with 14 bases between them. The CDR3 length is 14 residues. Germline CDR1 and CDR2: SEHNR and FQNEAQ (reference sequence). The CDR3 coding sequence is TGTGCCAGCAGCCATGAGACAGGTGTCTATGGCTACACCTTC. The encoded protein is CASSHETGVYGYTF.

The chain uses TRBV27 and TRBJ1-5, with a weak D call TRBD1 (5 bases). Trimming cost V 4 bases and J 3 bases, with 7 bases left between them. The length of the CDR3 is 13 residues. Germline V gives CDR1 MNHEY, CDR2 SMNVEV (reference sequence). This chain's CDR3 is CASSYRPNQPQHF. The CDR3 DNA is TGTGCCAGCAGTTACAGGCCCAATCAGCCCCAGCATTTT.

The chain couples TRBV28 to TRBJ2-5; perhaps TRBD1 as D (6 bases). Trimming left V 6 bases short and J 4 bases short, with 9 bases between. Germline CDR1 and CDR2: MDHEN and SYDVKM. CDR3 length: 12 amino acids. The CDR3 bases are TGTGCCAGCAGACAGGGTGGAGAGACCCAGTACTTC. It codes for CASRQGGETQYF. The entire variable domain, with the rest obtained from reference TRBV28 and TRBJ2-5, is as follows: DVKVTQSSRYLVKRTGEKVFLECVQDMDHENMFWYRQDPGLGLRLIYFSYDVKMKEKGDIPEGYSVSREKKERFSLILESASTNQTSMYLCASRQGGETQYFGPGTRLLVL.

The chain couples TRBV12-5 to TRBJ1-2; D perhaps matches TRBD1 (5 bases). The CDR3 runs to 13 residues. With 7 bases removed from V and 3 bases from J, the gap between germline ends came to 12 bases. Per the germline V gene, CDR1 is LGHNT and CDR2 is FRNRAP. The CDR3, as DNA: TGTGCTAGTGCCTACTGGGGGGACTATGGCTACACCTTC. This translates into CASAYWGDYGYTF.

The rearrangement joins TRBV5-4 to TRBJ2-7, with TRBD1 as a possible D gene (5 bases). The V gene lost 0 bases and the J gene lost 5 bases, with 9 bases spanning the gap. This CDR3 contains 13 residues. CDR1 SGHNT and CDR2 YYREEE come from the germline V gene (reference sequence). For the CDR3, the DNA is TGTGCCAGCAGCTTGGTCCAGGGTGACGAGCAGTACGTC. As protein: CASSLVQGDEQYV.

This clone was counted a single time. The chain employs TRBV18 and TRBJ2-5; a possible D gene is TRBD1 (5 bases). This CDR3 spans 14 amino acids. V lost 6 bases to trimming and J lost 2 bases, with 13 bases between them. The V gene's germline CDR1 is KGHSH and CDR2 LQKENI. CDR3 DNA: TGTGCCAGCTCTTGGATAGGGGCTCAAGAGACCCAGTACTTC. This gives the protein CASSWIGAQETQYF.

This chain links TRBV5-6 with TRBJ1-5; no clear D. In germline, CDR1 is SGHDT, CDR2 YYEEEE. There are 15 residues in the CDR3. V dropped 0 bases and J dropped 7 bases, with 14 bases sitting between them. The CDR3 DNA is TGTGCCAGCAGCTTGGAAGGTACCGGGGAACAGCCCCAGCATTTT. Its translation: CASSLEGTGEQPQHF.

CDR3 coding DNA: TGTGCCTGGAGTAGGGGCTTGACTGAAGCTTTCTTT. Translated, it gives CAWSRGLTEAFF. The chain links TRBV30 to TRBJ1-1, with D possibly TRBD1 on 5 matching bases. Per germline, CDR1 GTSNPN and CDR2 SVGIG (reference sequence). The CDR3 length is 12 residues. Between the trimmed V and J ends, which lost 2 bases and 5 bases, there was a span of 9 bases.

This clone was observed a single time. The CDR3 protein is CASSSTGVTQYF. In DNA, the CDR3 is TGTGCCAGCAGCTCAACAGGGGTCACGCAGTATTTT. The chain has TRBV11-3 and TRBJ2-3, with 7 nucleotides matching TRBD1. The CDR3 has 12 amino acids. The germline gives CDR1 SGHNT, CDR2 YENEEA. V lost 4 bases, J lost 9 bases, and 4 bases stayed unmatched.

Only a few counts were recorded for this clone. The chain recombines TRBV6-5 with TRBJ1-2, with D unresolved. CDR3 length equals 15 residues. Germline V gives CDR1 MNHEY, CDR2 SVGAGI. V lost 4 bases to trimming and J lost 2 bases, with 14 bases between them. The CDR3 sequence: CASSFHSSENYGYTF. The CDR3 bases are TGTGCCAGCAGTTTCCACAGTTCGGAAAACTATGGCTACACCTTC.

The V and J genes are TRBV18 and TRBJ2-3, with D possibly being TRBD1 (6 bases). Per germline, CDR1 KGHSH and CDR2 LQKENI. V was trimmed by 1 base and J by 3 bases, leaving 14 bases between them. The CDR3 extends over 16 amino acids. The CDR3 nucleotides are TGTGCCAGCTCACCACTAAGTGGACAGTCAACAGATACGCAGTATTTT. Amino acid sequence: CASSPLSGQSTDTQYF.

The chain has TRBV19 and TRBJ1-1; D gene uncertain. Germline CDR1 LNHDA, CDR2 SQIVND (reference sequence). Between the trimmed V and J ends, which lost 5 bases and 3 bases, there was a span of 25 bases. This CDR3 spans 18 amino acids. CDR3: CASSPILNPSRVDTEAFF. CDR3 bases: TGTGCCAGTAGTCCAATACTTAATCCCTCGCGGGTGGACACTGAAGCTTTCTTT. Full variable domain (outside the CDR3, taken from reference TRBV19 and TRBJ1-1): DGGITQSPKYLFRKEGQNVTLSCEQNLNHDAMYWYRQDPGQGLRLIYYSQIVNDFQKGDIAEGYSVSREKKESFPLTVTSAQKNPTAFYLCASSPILNPSRVDTEAFFGQGTRLTVV.

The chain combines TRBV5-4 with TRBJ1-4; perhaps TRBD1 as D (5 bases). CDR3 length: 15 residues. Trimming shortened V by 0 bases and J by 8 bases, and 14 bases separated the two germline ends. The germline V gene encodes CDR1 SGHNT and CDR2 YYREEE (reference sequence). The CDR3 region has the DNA TGTGCCAGCAGCTTGGGGACACCAACGGAAGAAAAACTGTTTTTT. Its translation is CASSLGTPTEEKLFF. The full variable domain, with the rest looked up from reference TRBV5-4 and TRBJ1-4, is ETGVTQSPTHLIKTRGQQVTLRCSSQSGHNTVSWYQQALGQGPQFIFQYYREEENGRGNFPPRFSGLQFPNYSSELNVNALELDDSALYLCASSLGTPTEEKLFFGSGTQLSVL.

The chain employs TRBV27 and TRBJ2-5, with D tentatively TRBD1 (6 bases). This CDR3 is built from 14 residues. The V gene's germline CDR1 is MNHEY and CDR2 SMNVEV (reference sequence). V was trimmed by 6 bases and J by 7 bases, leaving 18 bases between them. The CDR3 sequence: CASRLQGTLGTQYF. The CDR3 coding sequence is TGTGCCAGCAGACTACAGGGAACTTTAGGGACCCAGTACTTC.

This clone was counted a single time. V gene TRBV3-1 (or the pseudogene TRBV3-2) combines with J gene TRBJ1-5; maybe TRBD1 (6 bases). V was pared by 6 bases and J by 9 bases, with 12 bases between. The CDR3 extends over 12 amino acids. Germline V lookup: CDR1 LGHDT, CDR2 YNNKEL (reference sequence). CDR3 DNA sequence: TGTGCCAGCAGTTCAAGGGGGGGGCCCCAGCATTTT. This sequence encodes CASSSRGGPQHF.

CDR3 coding DNA: TGTGCCTGGAGTGTAACAGGCCCCGATACGCAGTATTTT. Encoded protein: CAWSVTGPDTQYF. The chain uses TRBV30 and TRBJ2-3; tentatively, D is TRBD1 (5 bases). V was shortened by 0 bases and J by 6 bases, with 10 bases between the two germline ends. This CDR3 has 13 amino acids. Germline-derived CDR1 and CDR2 are GTSNPN and SVGIG (reference sequence).

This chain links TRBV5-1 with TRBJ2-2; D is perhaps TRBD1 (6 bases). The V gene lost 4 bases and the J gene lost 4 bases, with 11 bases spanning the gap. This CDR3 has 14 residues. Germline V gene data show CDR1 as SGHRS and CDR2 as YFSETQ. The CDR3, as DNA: TGCGCCAGCAGCCGGGGACAAACCACCGGGGAGCTGTTTTTT. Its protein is CASSRGQTTGELFF.

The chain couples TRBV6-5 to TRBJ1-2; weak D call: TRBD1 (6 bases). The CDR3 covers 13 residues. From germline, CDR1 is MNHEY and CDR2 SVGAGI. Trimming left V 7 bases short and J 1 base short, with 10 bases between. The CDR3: CASKTGHNYGYTF. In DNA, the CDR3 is TGTGCCAGCAAAACGGGACATAACTATGGCTACACCTTC.

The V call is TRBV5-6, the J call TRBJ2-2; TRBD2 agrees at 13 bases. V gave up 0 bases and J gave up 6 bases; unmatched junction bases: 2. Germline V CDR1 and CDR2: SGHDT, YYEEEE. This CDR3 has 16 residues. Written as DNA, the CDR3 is TGTGCCAGCAGCTTGGGACTAGCGGGGGGTTCCGGGGAGCTGTTTTTT. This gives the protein CASSLGLAGGSGELFF.